The 5 T cell receptor beta chains listed next were all sequenced from one sample in a study of shared clonotypes between healthy human individuals. Repertoires were generated with immunoSEQ multiplex PCR, while TCRdb's copy carries only in-frame clones and drops some. The top ten clones hold about 1% of a sample with approximately 1,500,000 clones, approximately 97% of them seen once. The sequenced sample was naive CD4+ T cells sorted from blood. The sample's subset: CD45RA+ positively selected. Receptor source: a man aged 25 to 40 in good health.

V gene TRBV7-6 combines with J gene TRBJ2-3, with a weak D call TRBD2 (6 bases). This CDR3 region has 16 residues. V lost 5 bases and J lost 0, with 15 bases in between. CDR1 is SGHVS, CDR2 FNYEAQ, per germline. In DNA, the CDR3 is TGTGCCAGCAGCCTACTCGGGGGAGCTAGCACAGATACGCAGTATTTT. This translates into CASSLLGGASTDTQYF. Looking up the rest from reference TRBV7-6 and TRBJ2-3 gives the full variable domain: GAGVSQSPRYKVTKRGQDVALRCDPISGHVSLYWYRQALGQGPEFLTYFNYEAQQDKSGLPNDRFSAERPEGSISTLTIQRTEQRDSAMYRCASSLLGGASTDTQYFGPGTRLTVL.

The CDR3, as DNA: TGTGCCTGGAGTAAGGGAATCTCTGGAAACACCATATATTTT. This translates into CAWSKGISGNTIYF. The chain has TRBV30 and TRBJ1-3; D is ambiguous. The CDR3 spans 14 residues. Trimming cost V 2 bases and J 0 bases, with 8 bases left between them. Germline-derived CDR1 and CDR2 are GTSNPN and SVGIG (reference sequence).

This clone was seen a single time. CDR3: CASKPGQQETQYF. The DNA of the CDR3 is TGTGCTAGCAAGCCGGGACAGCAAGAGACCCAGTACTTC. The gene calls are TRBV12-5 and TRBJ2-5; TRBD1 matches 7 bases. Germline V lookup: CDR1 LGHNT, CDR2 FRNRAP. V lost 9 bases and J lost 2; bases outside the gene matches: 6. The CDR3 is 13 amino acids.

The rearrangement links TRBV5-1 to TRBJ2-7, with D tentatively TRBD1 (6 bases). This CDR3 region has 13 residues. V dropped 4 bases and J dropped 6 bases, with 14 bases sitting between them. Germline CDR1 and CDR2: SGHRS and YFSETQ. The CDR3 coding sequence is TGCGCCAGCAGCCGAATACAGGGATCCGAGCAGTACTTC. Amino acid sequence: CASSRIQGSEQYF.

V is TRBV5-4 and J is TRBJ2-3, with D maybe TRBD1 (5 bases). The germline V and J ends were trimmed by 0 bases and 0 bases, with 14 bases remaining between them. Germline V lookup: CDR1 SGHNT, CDR2 YYREEE (reference sequence). The CDR3 has 17 residues. The DNA for the CDR3 is TGTGCCAGCAGCTTGGATAAAGGACACCAAAGCACAGATACGCAGTATTTT. Translating it yields CASSLDKGHQSTDTQYF.